Each of the 11 T cell receptor beta chains below was sequenced from the same sample in a study of spatial heterogeneity in lung cancer. A single record per CDR3 protein comes from TCRdb applying MiXCR to the 5' RACE reads. Among 82,000 or so distinct CDR3 sequences, 10% to 15% were seen once, and the ten largest hold around 4.3%. Time point reported: sample taken at primary tumor resection. Extraction of whole RNA from tumor, nontumor lung or frozen PBMC preceded unsorted sequencing. Sequencing was performed on PBMCs, taken at surgery. Source of these receptors: a male donor with early-stage non-small cell lung cancer.

This chain links TRBV29-1 with TRBJ1-1, with D unresolved. Germline V gene data show CDR1 as SQVTM and CDR2 as ANQGSEA. This CDR3 is 13 amino acids long. The V and J ends lost 6 bases and 6 bases respectively, with 17 bases between them. In nucleotides, the CDR3 is TGCAGCGTCGTAACTCCTAGGAAAGCTGAAGCTTTCTTT. Amino acids: CSVVTPRKAEAFF. Full variable domain (remainder filled in from reference TRBV29-1 and TRBJ1-1): SAVISQKPSRDICQRGTSLTIQCQVDSQVTMMFWYRQQPGQSLTLIATANQGSEATYESGFVIDKFPISRPNLTFSTLTVSNMSPEDSSIYLCSVVTPRKAEAFFGQGTRLTVV.

This chain connects TRBV20-1 to TRBJ2-3; D remains ambiguous. The CDR3 has 11 amino acids. The germline V gene encodes CDR1 DFQATT and CDR2 SNEGSKA (reference sequence). V lost 4 bases, J lost 6 bases, and 8 bases lay in between. The CDR3 DNA reads TGCAGTGCTAAGACCCCTGATACGCAGTATTTT. Translating it yields CSAKTPDTQYF.

The gene calls are TRBV9 and TRBJ2-3, with 14 bases that match TRBD2. V dropped 4 bases and J dropped 2; count of bases not matched to a gene: 9. Germline CDR1 reads SGDLS; CDR2 reads YYNGEE. The CDR3 covers 18 residues. This CDR3 is CASSISGLAGESTDTQYF. The CDR3 nucleotides read TGTGCCAGCAGCATCTCGGGACTAGCGGGGGAATCCACAGATACGCAGTATTTT.

In this sample, this clonotype turned up many times. The J gene is TRBJ2-2, the V gene TRBV5-1; D is uncertain. This CDR3 spans 15 amino acids. V dropped 0 bases and J dropped 3 bases, with 9 bases sitting between them. Germline V gene lookup returns CDR1 SGHRS and CDR2 YFSETQ. The CDR3: CASSLGPPYTGELFF. CDR3 DNA sequence: TGCGCCAGCAGCTTGGGACCGCCGTACACCGGGGAGCTGTTTTTT.

This clonotype was seen many times. The J gene is TRBJ2-7, the V gene TRBV2, with 11 bases aligning to TRBD1. Germline V lookup: CDR1 SNHLY, CDR2 FYNNEI. There are 13 residues in the CDR3. V lost 6 bases, J lost 10 bases, and 8 bases stayed unmatched. The CDR3 nucleotides read TGTGCCAGCAGCGTTGGGACAGGGGGGCCACAGTACTTC. Amino acid sequence: CASSVGTGGPQYF.

In regard to this clonotype: The junction shows a germline mismatch at one end, possibly a read error. This rearrangement joins TRBV2 to TRBJ2-7; 13 bases are a match to TRBD2. Germline assignment: CDR1 SNHLY and CDR2 FYNNEI. This CDR3 has 16 residues. The CDR3 loop reads CASREGLAGVRGEQYF. CDR3 in DNA: TGTGCCAGCAGAGAAGGACTAGCGGGAGTCCGTGGCGAGCAGTACTTC.

The chain joins TRBV7-2 to TRBJ2-7; a possible D gene is TRBD2 (5 bases). Germline V gene lookup returns CDR1 SGHTA and CDR2 FQGNSA. This CDR3 is 14 amino acids long. The V gene lost 4 bases and the J gene lost 5 bases, with 15 bases spanning the gap. This CDR3 is CASSSAAGGHEQYF. CDR3 bases: TGTGCCAGCAGCTCGGCAGCAGGAGGCCACGAGCAGTACTTC.

This clonotype was observed a few times. This chain connects TRBV5-1 to TRBJ1-1, with a possible D match to TRBD1 (5 bases). V was shortened by 0 bases and J by 5 bases, with 14 bases between the two germline ends. Germline V gene data show CDR1 as SGHRS and CDR2 as YFSETQ. The CDR3 has 15 amino acids. CDR3 DNA sequence: TGCGCCAGCAGCTTGGGGGGAGGGGATGGAACTGAAGCTTTCTTT. It encodes CASSLGGGDGTEAFF. Full variable domain (rest looked up from reference TRBV5-1 and TRBJ1-1): KAGVTQTPRYLIKTRGQQVTLSCSPISGHRSVSWYQQTPGQGLQFLFEYFSETQRNKGNFPGRFSGRQFSNSRSEMNVSTLELGDSALYLCASSLGGGDGTEAFFGQGTRLTVV.

This clonotype was recorded many times. The chain is built from TRBV5-1 and TRBJ1-1; no clear D gene. Trimming removed 5 bases from V and 5 bases from J, with 10 bases in between. The CDR3 is 12 residues long. Germline V gene sequence: CDR1 SGHRS, CDR2 YFSETQ. CDR3 DNA sequence: TGCGCCAGCAGGGCAAGGGATACTGAAGCTTTCTTT. Its translation: CASRARDTEAFF.

About this clonotype: An end of the junction differs from the germline gene, which may be a read error. The V gene is TRBV2, the J gene TRBJ2-5; TRBD2 matches at 7 bases. The CDR3 is 11 amino acids. Germline lookup yields CDR1 SNHLY and CDR2 FYNNEI. The CDR3 is CACQRGGKGLF. CDR3 in DNA: TGTGCCTGTCAACGGGGAGGGAAGGGCCTGTTC.

In its sample, this clonotype was seen a few times. The J gene is TRBJ2-2, the V gene TRBV12-3 or TRBV12-4; 10 bases line up with TRBD2. The ends lost 5 bases at V and 5 bases at J; junction bases unmatched: 14. CDR3 length: 18 residues. The DNA of the CDR3 is TGTGCCAGCAGTCCCACGCCTCCGACTAGCGGGTATACCGGGGAGCTGTTTTTT. Translation gives CASSPTPPTSGYTGELFF.